The clone carrying this T cell receptor beta chain came up a few times. This specimen belongs to a study of blood T cells in healthy people across ages. Donors each provided roughly 10 milliliters of peripheral blood. A second PCR, run for about 6 to 11 cycles, used a sample-barcoded 5' primer plus a J-beta primer mix. TCRdb itself ran the 5' RACE reads through MiXCR, one entry per CDR3 protein. The sample consists of around 750,000 distinct CDR3 sequences, roughly 50% of them appearing once. This CDR3 is 18 amino acids long. The V end lost 1 base, the J end lost 14 bases, and 31 bases lay between the germline ends. The germline CDR1 and CDR2 sequences are MGHRA and YSYEKL.

The genes are TRBV4-1 and TRBJ2-3, with D perhaps TRBD2 (6 bases). This receptor was identified in a man of 80 years or more in good health. The material sequenced was blood. The CDR3 loop reads CASSQGMNGGFWHRYAYF. CDR3 sequence (DNA): TGCGCCAGCAGCCAAGGGATGAATGGGGGGTTTTGGCACAGATACGCGTATTTT.